The 5 T cell receptor beta chains below all came from one sample that was sequenced in a study of cytomegalovirus exposure and HLA in healthy donors. PCR involved 60 Vbeta and 13 Jbeta primers. Data came from immunoSEQ multiplex PCR; TCRdb stores just in-frame clones and leaves some out. Altogether 150,000 to 200,000 clones are present, 70% to 85% being singletons, with the ten largest covering around 3.5%. Material for sequencing was PBMCs. These TCRs come from a man between 40 and 49 years old in good health and CMV-seropositive.

This chain links TRBV18 with TRBJ2-3; 11 bases line up with TRBD2. In germline, CDR1 is KGHSH, CDR2 LQKENI. The CDR3 length is 17 residues. Trimming took 4 bases from V and 2 from J; bases not matched to a gene: 8. CDR3 nucleotides: TGTGCCAGCTCACGAGGGCGGGGACTAGCGGACACAGATACGCAGTATTTT. It translates to CASSRGRGLADTDTQYF.

This sequence joins TRBV6-5 and TRBJ1-5; maybe TRBD1 (5 bases). Germline CDR1 MNHEY, CDR2 SVGAGI. The CDR3 loop spans 12 amino acids. With 11 bases removed from V and 3 bases from J, the gap between germline ends came to 11 bases. As DNA, the CDR3 is TGTGCCGCAAGGGACTACAATCAGCCCCAGCATTTT. This gives the protein CAARDYNQPQHF.

The chain is built from TRBV7-9 and TRBJ1-5; 7 bases are shared with TRBD1. CDR3 size: 15 residues. Germline-derived CDR1 and CDR2 are SEHNR and FQNEAQ (reference sequence). After removal of 1 base from V and 3 bases from J, the junction contained 3 bases not matched to a gene. CDR3 sequence reads: CASSLGQGNNQPQHF. The CDR3 DNA reads TGTGCCAGCAGCTTAGGACAGGGAAACAATCAGCCCCAGCATTTT.

The CDR3 here is CASSPRQGEEKLFF. In DNA form, the CDR3 reads TGTGCCAGCAGCCCCCGACAGGGAGAGGAAAAACTGTTTTTT. V and J are TRBV7-2 and TRBJ1-4, with TRBD1 identical over 7 bases. The germline V gene encodes CDR1 SGHTA and CDR2 FQGNSA. The CDR3 runs to 14 residues. V was pared by 5 bases and J by 8 bases, with 8 bases of the junction left unmatched.

The chain employs TRBV29-1 and TRBJ2-5; 9 bases agree with TRBD2. The J call may be faulty, since TRBJ2-7 better matches the DNA end. The germline CDR1 and CDR2 sequences are SQVTM and ANQGSEA. The CDR3 loop spans 13 amino acids. CDR3 DNA sequence: TGCAGCGCCGTTAGCGGGAGCTCCTACGAGCAGTACTTC. Its protein product is CSAVSGSSYEQYF.